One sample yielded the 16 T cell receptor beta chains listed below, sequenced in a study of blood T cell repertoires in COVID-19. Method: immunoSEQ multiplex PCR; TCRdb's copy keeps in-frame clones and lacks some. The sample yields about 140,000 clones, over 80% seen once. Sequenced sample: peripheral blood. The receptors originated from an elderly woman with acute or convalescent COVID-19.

CDR3 amino acids: CASSLGLAGGHETQYF. CDR3 nucleotide sequence: TGTGCCAGCAGCTTAGGACTAGCGGGGGGGCACGAGACCCAGTACTTC. The J gene is TRBJ2-5, the V gene TRBV9, with 15 bases that match TRBD2. Germline assignment: CDR1 SGDLS and CDR2 YYNGEE. The length of the CDR3 is 16 residues. The V segment lost 4 bases and the J segment 5 bases; nucleotides outside the gene matches: 6.

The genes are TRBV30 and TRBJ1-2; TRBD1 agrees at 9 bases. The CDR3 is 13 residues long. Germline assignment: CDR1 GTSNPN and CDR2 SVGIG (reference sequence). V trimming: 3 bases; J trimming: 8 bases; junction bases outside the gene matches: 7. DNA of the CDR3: TGTGCCTGGAGGGTACAGGGGGCCCCAGGCTACACCTTC. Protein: CAWRVQGAPGYTF.

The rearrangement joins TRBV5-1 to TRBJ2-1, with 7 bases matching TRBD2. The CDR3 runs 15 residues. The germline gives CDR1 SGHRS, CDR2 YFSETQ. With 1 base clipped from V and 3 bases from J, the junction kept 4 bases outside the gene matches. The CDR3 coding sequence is TGCGCCAGCAGCTTGAGAGGGGAGGGCTACAATGAGCAGTTCTTC. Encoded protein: CASSLRGEGYNEQFF. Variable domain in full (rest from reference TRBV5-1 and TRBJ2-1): KAGVTQTPRYLIKTRGQQVTLSCSPISGHRSVSWYQQTPGQGLQFLFEYFSETQRNKGNFPGRFSGRQFSNSRSEMNVSTLELGDSALYLCASSLRGEGYNEQFFGPGTRLTVL.

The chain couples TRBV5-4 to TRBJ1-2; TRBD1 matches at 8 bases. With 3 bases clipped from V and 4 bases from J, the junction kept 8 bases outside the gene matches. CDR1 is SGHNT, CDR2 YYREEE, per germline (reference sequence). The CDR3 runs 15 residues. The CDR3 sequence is CASSSSRGRGYGYTF. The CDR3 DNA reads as TGTGCCAGCAGCTCCTCCAGGGGGCGCGGCTATGGCTACACCTTC.

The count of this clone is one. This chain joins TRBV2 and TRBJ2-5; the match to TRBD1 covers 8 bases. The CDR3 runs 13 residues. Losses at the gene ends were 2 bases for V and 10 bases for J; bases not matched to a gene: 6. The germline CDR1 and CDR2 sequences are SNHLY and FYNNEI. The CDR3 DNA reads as TGTGCCAGCAGTGAAAGGACAGGGTGGGACCAGTACTTC. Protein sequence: CASSERTGWDQYF.

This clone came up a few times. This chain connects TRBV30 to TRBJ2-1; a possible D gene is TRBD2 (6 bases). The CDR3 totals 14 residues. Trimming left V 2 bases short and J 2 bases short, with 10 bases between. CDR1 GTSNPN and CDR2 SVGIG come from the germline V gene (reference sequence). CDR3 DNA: TGTGCCTGGAGTCAGGACTACGCCTACAATGAGCAGTTCTTC. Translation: CAWSQDYAYNEQFF.

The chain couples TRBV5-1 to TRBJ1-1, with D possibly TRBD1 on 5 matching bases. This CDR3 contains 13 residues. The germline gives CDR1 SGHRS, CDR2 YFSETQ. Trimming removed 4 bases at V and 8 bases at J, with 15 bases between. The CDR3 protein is CASSTHTGAEAFF. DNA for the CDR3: TGCGCCAGCAGCACTCACACAGGAGCCGAAGCTTTCTTT.

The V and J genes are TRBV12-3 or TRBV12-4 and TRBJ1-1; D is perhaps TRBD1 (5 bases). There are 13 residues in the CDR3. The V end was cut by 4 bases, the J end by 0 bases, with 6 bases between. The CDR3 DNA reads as TGTGCCAGCAGTTCAGGGATGAACACTGAAGCTTTCTTT. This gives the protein CASSSGMNTEAFF.

This chain's CDR3 is CASSTDSYEQYF. The CDR3 DNA reads as TGTGCCAGCAGCACGGACAGCTACGAGCAGTACTTC. The chain employs TRBV12-3 or TRBV12-4 and TRBJ2-7, with D maybe TRBD1 (6 bases). This CDR3 spans 12 amino acids. V was cut by 6 bases and J by 3 bases, with 9 bases left in between.

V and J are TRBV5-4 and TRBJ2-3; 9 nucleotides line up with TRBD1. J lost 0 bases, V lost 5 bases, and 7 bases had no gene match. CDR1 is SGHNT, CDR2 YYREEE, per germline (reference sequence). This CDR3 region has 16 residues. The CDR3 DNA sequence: TGTGCCAGCAGTCTGGACAGGGGCCCTAGCACAGATACGCAGTATTTT. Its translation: CASSLDRGPSTDTQYF.

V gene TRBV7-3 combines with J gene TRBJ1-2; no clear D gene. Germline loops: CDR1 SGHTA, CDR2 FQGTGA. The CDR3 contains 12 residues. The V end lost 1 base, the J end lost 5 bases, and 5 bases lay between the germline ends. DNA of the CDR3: TGTGCCAGCAGCTTAAACGGGTATGGCTACACCTTC. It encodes CASSLNGYGYTF.

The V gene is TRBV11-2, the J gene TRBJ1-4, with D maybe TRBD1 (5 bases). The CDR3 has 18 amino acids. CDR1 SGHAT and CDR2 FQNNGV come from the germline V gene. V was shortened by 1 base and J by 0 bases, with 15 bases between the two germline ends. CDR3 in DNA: TGTGCCAGCAGCTTAGTTTATGGAGGGGTGGCAACTAATGAAAAACTGTTTTTT. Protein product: CASSLVYGGVATNEKLFF.

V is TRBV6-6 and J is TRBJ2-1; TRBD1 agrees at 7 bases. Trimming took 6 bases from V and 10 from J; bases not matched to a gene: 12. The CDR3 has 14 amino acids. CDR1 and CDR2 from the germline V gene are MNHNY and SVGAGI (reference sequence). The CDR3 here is CASRRQGRFGEQFF. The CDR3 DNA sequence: TGTGCCAGCAGACGACAGGGTCGATTCGGGGAGCAGTTCTTC.

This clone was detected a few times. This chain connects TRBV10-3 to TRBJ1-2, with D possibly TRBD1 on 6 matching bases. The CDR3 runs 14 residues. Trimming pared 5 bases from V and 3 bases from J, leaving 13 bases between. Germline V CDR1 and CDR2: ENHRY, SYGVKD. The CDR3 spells CAISLQGADYGYTF. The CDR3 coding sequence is TGTGCCATCAGTCTACAGGGTGCCGACTATGGCTACACCTTC.

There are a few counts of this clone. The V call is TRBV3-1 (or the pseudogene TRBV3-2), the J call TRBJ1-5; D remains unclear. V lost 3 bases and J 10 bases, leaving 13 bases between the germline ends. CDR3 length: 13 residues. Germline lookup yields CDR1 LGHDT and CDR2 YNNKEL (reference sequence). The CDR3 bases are TGTGCCAGCAGCCACCGAGAGAGCCTTCCCCAGCATTTT. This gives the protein CASSHRESLPQHF.

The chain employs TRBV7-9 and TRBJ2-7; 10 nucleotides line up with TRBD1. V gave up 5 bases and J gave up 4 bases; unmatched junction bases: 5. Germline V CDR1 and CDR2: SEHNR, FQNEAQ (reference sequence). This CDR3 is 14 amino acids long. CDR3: CASSVRDRGYEQYF. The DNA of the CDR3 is TGTGCCAGCAGCGTCCGGGACAGGGGTTACGAGCAGTACTTC.